The clone carrying this TCR beta chain showed up just a few times. Its target is not known. Both TRBC1 and TRBC2 were covered by a beta constant-region primer of two equimolar oligonucleotides. Ligation attached a single-stranded oligonucleotide with a 12-nucleotide UMI and the SP2 primer to the cDNA 3' end. Ligated cDNA was amplified by four rounds of PCR with nested alpha and beta constant-region primers and SP2. One entry per CDR3 protein, called by TCRdb with MiXCR from the UMI-ligation and nested PCR reads. The sample carries some 150,000 distinct CDR3 sequences, over 15% recorded once. The CDR3 runs to 14 residues. Per germline, CDR1 DFQATT and CDR2 SNEGSKA (reference sequence). J lost 7 bases, V lost 1 base, and 7 bases had no gene match. Four subsets defined by CD45RA and CD27 were sorted after CD3, CD4, CD8 and live/dead staining. This record belongs to a study of naive and memory T cell subsets.

Points from the study as a whole: The power law exponent of TCR abundance differed between naive and memory cells.

The receptor was derived from a human donor in good health. The chain has TRBV20-1 and TRBJ1-5, with 7 bases aligning to TRBD1. The specimen sequenced was naive CD4+ T cells from blood. DNA of the CDR3: TGCAGTGCTAGAGTTAGGACAGGAGGGCAGCCCCAGCATTTT. This codes for CSARVRTGGQPQHF.